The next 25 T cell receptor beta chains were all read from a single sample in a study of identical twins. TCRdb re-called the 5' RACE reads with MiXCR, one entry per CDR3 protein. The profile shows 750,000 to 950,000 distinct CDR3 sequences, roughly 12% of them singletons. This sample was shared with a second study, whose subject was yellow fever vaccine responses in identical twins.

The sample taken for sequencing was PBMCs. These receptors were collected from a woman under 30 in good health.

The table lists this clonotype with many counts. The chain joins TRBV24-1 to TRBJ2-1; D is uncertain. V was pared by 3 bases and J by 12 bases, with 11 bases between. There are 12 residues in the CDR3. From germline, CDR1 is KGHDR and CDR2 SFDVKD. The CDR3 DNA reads TGTGCCACCAGTGATGGCACATCAGGGCAGTTCTTC. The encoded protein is CATSDGTSGQFF.

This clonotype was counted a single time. In DNA form, the CDR3 reads TGTGCCAGCAGCCTGGCTGACTGGAGCGGGATTTATGAGCAGTTCTTC. Translated: CASSLADWSGIYEQFF. This chain joins TRBV11-2 and TRBJ2-1, with 7 nucleotides matching TRBD2. The CDR3 consists of 16 residues. Germline values: CDR1 SGHAT, CDR2 FQNNGV. The J segment lost 8 bases and the V segment lost 5 bases, leaving 15 bases of the junction unmatched.

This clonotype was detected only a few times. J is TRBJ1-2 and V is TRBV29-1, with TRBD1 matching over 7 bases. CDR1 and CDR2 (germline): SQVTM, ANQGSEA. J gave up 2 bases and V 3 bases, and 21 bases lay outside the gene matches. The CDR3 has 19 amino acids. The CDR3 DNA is TGCAGCGTTGACACCGGGTTTACTCACTTCAGGGGGACCAACTATGGCTACACCTTC. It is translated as CSVDTGFTHFRGTNYGYTF.

The DNA for the CDR3 is TGCAGCGTTGAAGACTGGGAGAGGGGGGGTATATACAATGAGCAGTTCTTC. It codes for CSVEDWERGGIYNEQFF. The V gene is TRBV29-1, the J gene TRBJ2-1; weak D call: TRBD2 (7 bases). The germline V and J ends were trimmed by 0 bases and 4 bases, with 19 bases remaining between them. This CDR3 comprises 17 residues. Germline V gives CDR1 SQVTM, CDR2 ANQGSEA.

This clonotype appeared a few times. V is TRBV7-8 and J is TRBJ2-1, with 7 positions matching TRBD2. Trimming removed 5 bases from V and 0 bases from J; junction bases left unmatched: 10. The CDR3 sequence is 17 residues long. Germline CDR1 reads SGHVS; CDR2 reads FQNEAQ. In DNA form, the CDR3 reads TGTGCCAGCAGCCTAGAGCGGGACCTTTCCTCCTACAATGAGCAGTTCTTC. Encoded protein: CASSLERDLSSYNEQFF.

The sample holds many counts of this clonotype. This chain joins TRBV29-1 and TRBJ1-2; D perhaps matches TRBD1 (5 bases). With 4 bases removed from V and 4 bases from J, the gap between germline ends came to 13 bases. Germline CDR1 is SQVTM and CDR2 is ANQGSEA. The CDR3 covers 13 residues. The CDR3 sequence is CSVGQGVVYGYTF. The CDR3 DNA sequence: TGCAGCGTTGGGCAGGGTGTTGTCTATGGCTACACCTTC.

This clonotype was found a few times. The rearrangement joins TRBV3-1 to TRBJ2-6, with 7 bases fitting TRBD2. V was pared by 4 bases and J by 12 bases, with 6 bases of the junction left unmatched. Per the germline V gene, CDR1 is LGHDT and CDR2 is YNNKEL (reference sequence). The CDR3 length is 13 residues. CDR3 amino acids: CASSRRGGSVLTF. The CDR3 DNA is TGTGCCAGCAGCCGAAGGGGAGGGAGCGTCCTGACTTTC.

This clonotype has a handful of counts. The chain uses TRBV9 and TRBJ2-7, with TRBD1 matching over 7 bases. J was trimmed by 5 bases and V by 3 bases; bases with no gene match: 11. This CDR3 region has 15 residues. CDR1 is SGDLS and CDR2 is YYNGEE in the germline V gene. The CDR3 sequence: CASSGGQVWAHEQYF. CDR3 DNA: TGTGCCAGCAGCGGCGGACAGGTATGGGCCCACGAGCAGTACTTC.

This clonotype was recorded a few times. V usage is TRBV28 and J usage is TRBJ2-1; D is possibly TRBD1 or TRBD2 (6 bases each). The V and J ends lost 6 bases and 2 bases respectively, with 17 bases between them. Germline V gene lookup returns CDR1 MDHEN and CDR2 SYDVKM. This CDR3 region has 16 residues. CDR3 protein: CASRSTRGGTYNEQFF. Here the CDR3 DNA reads TGTGCCAGCAGGTCCACTAGAGGGGGGACCTACAATGAGCAGTTCTTC.

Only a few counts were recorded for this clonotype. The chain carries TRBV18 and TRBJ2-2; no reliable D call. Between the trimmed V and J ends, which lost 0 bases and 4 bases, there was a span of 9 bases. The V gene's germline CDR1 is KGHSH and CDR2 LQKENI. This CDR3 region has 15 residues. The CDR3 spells CASSPPSDPTGELFF. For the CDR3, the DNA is TGTGCCAGCTCACCACCGAGCGACCCCACCGGGGAGCTGTTTTTT.

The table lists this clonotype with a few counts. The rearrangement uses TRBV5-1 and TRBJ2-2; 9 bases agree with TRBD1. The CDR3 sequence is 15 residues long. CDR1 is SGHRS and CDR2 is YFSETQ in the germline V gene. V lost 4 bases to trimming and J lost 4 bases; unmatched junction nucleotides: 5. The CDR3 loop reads CASSVQGAATGELFF. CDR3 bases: TGCGCCAGCAGCGTACAGGGGGCGGCCACCGGGGAGCTGTTTTTT.

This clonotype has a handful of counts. CDR3 sequence: CASSLSASVNTEAFF. The CDR3 DNA sequence: TGCGCCAGCAGCTTGTCCGCCAGTGTGAACACTGAAGCTTTCTTT. This rearrangement joins TRBV5-1 to TRBJ1-1; D remains unclear. In germline, CDR1 is SGHRS, CDR2 YFSETQ. The CDR3 is 15 residues long. Trimming removed 1 base at V and 0 bases at J, with 10 bases between.

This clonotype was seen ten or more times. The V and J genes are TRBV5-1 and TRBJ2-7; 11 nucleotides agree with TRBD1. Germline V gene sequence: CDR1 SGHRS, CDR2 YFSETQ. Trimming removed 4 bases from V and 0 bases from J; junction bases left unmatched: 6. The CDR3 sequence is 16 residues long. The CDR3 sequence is CASSPGTGGSSYEQYF. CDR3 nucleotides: TGCGCCAGCAGCCCAGGGACAGGGGGAAGCTCCTACGAGCAGTACTTC.

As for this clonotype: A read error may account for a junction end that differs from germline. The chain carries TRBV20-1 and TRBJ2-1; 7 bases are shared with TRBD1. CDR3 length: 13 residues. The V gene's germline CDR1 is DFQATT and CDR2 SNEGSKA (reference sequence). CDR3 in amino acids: CCARGPDRVGQFF. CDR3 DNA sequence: TGCTGTGCTAGAGGTCCCGACAGGGTGGGGCAGTTCTTC.

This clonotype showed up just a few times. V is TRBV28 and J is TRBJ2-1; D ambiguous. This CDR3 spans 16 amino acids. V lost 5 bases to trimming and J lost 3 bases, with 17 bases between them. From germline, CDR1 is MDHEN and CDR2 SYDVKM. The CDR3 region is CASSPLIGNVYNEQFF. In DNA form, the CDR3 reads TGTGCCAGCAGTCCACTCATAGGAAATGTCTACAATGAGCAGTTCTTC.

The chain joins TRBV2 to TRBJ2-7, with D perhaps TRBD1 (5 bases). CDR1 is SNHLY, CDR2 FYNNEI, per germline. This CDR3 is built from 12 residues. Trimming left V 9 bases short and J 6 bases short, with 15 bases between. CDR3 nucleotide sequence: TGTGCCAGAGACGAGGTCCAGGGCGAGCAGTACTTC. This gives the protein CARDEVQGEQYF.

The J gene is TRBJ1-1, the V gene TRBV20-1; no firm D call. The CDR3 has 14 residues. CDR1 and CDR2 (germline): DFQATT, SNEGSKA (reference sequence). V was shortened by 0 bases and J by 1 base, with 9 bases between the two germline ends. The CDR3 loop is CSARDRAENTEAFF. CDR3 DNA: TGCAGTGCTAGAGATCGGGCAGAGAACACTGAAGCTTTCTTT.

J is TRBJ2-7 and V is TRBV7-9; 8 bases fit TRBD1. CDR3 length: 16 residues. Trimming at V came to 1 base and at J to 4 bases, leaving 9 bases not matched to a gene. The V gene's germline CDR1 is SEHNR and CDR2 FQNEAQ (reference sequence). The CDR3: CASSLDAGQGGYEQYV. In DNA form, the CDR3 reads TGTGCCAGCAGCTTAGACGCAGGACAGGGTGGGTACGAGCAGTACGTC.

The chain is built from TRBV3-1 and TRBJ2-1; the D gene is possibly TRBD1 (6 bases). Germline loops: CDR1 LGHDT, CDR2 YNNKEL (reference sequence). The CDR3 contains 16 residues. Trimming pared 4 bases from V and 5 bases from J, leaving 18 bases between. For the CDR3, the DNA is TGTGCCAGCAGCCCCGATAGGGGGATAGGGGACAATGAGCAGTTCTTC. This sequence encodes CASSPDRGIGDNEQFF.

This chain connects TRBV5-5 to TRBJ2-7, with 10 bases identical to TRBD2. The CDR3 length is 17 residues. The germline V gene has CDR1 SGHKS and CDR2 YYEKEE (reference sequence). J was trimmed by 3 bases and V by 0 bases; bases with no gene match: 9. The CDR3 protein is CASSLALASGSDYEQYF. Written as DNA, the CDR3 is TGTGCCAGCAGCTTGGCCCTCGCTAGCGGGAGTGACTACGAGCAGTACTTC.

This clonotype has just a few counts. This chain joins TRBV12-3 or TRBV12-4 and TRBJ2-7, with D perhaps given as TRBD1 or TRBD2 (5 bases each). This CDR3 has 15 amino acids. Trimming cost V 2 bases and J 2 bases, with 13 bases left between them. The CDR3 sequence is CASSLLGTRTYEQYF. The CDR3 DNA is TGTGCCAGCAGTTTATTAGGGACCAGGACCTACGAGCAGTACTTC.

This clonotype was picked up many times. The CDR3, as DNA: TGCAGTGCTAGCCTTACAGGGACCTCTGGGGCCAACGTCCTGACTTTC. It yields the protein CSASLTGTSGANVLTF. The genes are TRBV20-1 and TRBJ2-6; D may be TRBD1 (6 bases). CDR1 is DFQATT and CDR2 is SNEGSKA in the germline V gene (reference sequence). V gave up 3 bases and J gave up 0 bases, with 12 bases separating them. This CDR3 has 16 amino acids.

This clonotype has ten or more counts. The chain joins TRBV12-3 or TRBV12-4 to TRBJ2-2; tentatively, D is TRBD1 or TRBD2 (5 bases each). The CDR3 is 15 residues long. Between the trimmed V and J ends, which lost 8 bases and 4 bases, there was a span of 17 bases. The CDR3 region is CASLFWGKATGELFF. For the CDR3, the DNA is TGTGCCAGCCTCTTCTGGGGGAAGGCCACCGGGGAGCTGTTTTTT.

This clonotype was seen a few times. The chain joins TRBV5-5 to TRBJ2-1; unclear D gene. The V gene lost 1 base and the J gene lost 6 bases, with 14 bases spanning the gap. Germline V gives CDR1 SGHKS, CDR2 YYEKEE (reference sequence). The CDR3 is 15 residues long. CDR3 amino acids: CASSLFPGTTNEQFF. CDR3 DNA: TGTGCCAGCAGCTTGTTCCCAGGAACAACCAATGAGCAGTTCTTC.

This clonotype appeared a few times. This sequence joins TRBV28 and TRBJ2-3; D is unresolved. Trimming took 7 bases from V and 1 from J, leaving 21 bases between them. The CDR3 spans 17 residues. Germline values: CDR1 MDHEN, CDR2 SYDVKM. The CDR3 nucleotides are TGTGCCAGCACCCAAACGGGCCCGGGCCTGGGCACAGATACGCAGTATTTT. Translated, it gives CASTQTGPGLGTDTQYF.